These 21 T cell receptor beta chains were all obtained from the same sample, sequenced in a study of blood T cells in healthy people across ages. Primed by a sample-barcoded 5' primer and a J-beta primer mix, a second PCR proceeded for roughly 7 to 11 cycles. TCRdb reprocessed the 5' RACE reads with MiXCR, giving one entry per CDR3 protein. Among about 1,800,000 distinct CDR3 sequences listed, under 30% were seen once. Sequencing was carried out using blood. The receptors shown here come from a woman aged 25-40 years in good health.

Only a few counts were recorded for this clonotype. V usage is TRBV7-9 and J usage is TRBJ2-3; D not resolved. Per the germline V gene, CDR1 is SEHNR and CDR2 is FQNEAQ (reference sequence). V lost 0 bases to trimming and J lost 2 bases, with 6 bases between them. The CDR3 is made up of 14 amino acids. The CDR3 DNA reads as TGTGCCAGCAGCTTAGCGCACTTCACAGATACGCAGTATTTT. Amino acid sequence: CASSLAHFTDTQYF.

On this clonotype itself: This may be a read error, as it is one base from a much larger clone. The rearrangement links TRBV5-1 to TRBJ2-3; D ambiguous. CDR1 SGHRS and CDR2 YFSETQ come from the germline V gene. This CDR3 is built from 16 residues. The ends were cut back, 1 base at V and 0 bases at J, with 12 bases in the middle. The CDR3 DNA is TGCGCCAGCAGCTTGTCGTCTCCCGGAAGCACAGATACGCAGTATTTT. Translating it yields CASSLSSPGSTDTQYF.

Many counts were recorded for this clonotype. The rearrangement uses TRBV10-3 and TRBJ2-7; TRBD2 matches at 8 bases. The CDR3 consists of 15 residues. V was clipped by 0 bases and J by 0 bases; unmatched bases: 1. The germline V gene encodes CDR1 ENHRY and CDR2 SYGVKD. The CDR3 nucleotides read TGTGCCATCAGTGAGTCACTAGCGGTCTCCTACGAGCAGTACTTC. Its protein product is CAISESLAVSYEQYF.

A word on this clonotype: The junction does not match germline at one end; this may be a read error. This chain links TRBV4-2 with TRBJ1-5; weak D call: TRBD1 (6 bases). The germline V gene encodes CDR1 LGHNA and CDR2 YNFKEQ. The CDR3 runs to 17 residues. The CDR3 loop reads CASSLVSSGEGGQPRHF. The DNA for the CDR3 is TGTGCCAGCAGCCTCGTGTCGTCAGGGGAGGGTGGTCAGCCCCGGCATTTT.

The sample holds a few counts of this clonotype. V gene TRBV3-1 combines with J gene TRBJ1-1; D is undetermined. V lost 6 bases and J 1 base, leaving 12 bases between the germline ends. The CDR3 is made up of 14 amino acids. CDR1 and CDR2 (germline): LGHDT, YNNKEL (reference sequence). In DNA form, the CDR3 reads TGTGCCAGCAGACCCGGGCTTTGGAACACTGAAGCTTTCTTT. Translating it yields CASRPGLWNTEAFF.

This clonotype has a count of ten or more. This chain uses TRBV6-5 with TRBJ1-2; 11 bases are a match to TRBD1. The junction had 6 bases not matched to a gene; V was cut back by 6 bases and J by 3 bases. The CDR3 has 15 amino acids. Germline-derived CDR1 and CDR2 are MNHEY and SVGAGI. CDR3 sequence: CASSWGQGDDYGYTF. The CDR3 nucleotides read TGTGCCAGCAGCTGGGGACAGGGGGATGACTATGGCTACACCTTC.

V and J are TRBV29-1 and TRBJ2-2; the D gene is possibly TRBD1 (5 bases). Germline V gene sequence: CDR1 SQVTM, CDR2 ANQGSEA. CDR3 length: 13 amino acids. Trimming took off 6 bases at V and 2 bases at J, with 10 bases between the two ends. CDR3 bases: TGCAGCGTACGGACACCCAACACCGGGGAGCTGTTTTTT. It codes for CSVRTPNTGELFF.

This clonotype was seen a handful of times. The chain carries TRBV20-1 and TRBJ2-3; D not resolved. The CDR3 has 14 residues. Germline assignment: CDR1 DFQATT and CDR2 SNEGSKA (reference sequence). V was trimmed by 0 bases and J by 2 bases, leaving 9 bases between them. CDR3 in amino acids: CSARDMRHTDTQYF. In DNA form, the CDR3 reads TGCAGTGCTAGAGATATGCGGCACACAGATACGCAGTATTTT.

The J gene is TRBJ2-7, the V gene TRBV29-1, with 10 bases matching TRBD1. Germline V gene data show CDR1 as SQVTM and CDR2 as ANQGSEA. The CDR3 loop spans 14 amino acids. The junction had 11 bases not matched to a gene; V was cut back by 7 bases and J by 5 bases. This CDR3 reads CSASTGTGVHEQYF. The CDR3 DNA reads TGCAGCGCAAGCACCGGGACAGGGGTCCACGAGCAGTACTTC.

This clonotype was picked up a small number of times. V gene TRBV11-2 combines with J gene TRBJ2-2; D is undetermined. The V gene lost 1 base and the J gene lost 7 bases, with 7 bases spanning the gap. CDR1 is SGHAT and CDR2 is FQNNGV in the germline V gene. The CDR3 covers 13 residues. The DNA of the CDR3 is TGTGCCAGCAGCTTAGTCAAGTACGGGGAGCTGTTTTTT. Translating it yields CASSLVKYGELFF. Filled out from reference TRBV11-2 and TRBJ2-2, the complete variable domain reads EAGVAQSPRYKIIEKRQSVAFWCNPISGHATLYWYQQILGQGPKLLIQFQNNGVVDDSQLPKDRFSAERLKGVDSTLKIQPAKLEDSAVYLCASSLVKYGELFFGEGSRLTVL.

The V gene is TRBV21-1, the J gene TRBJ1-1. TRBV21-1 constitutes a pseudogene. This CDR3 region has 16 residues. The CDR3 coding sequence is TGTGCCAGCATCGAAGAGGCAGGGCCCGGTGGGACTGAAGCTTTCTTT. As protein: CASIEEAGPGGTEAFF.

This chain uses TRBV11-2 with TRBJ2-3, with 8 bases identical to TRBD2. This CDR3 region has 15 residues. The germline gives CDR1 SGHAT, CDR2 FQNNGV. V dropped 3 bases and J dropped 4; count of bases not matched to a gene: 6. CDR3 sequence reads: CASSFTGGDADTQYF. Written as DNA, the CDR3 is TGTGCCAGCAGCTTCACCGGGGGGGATGCAGATACGCAGTATTTT.

About this clonotype itself: Given a much more abundant clone one base away, this may be a read error. The V and J genes are TRBV29-1 and TRBJ2-1; D may be TRBD2 (6 bases). CDR3 length: 14 amino acids. The germline V gene has CDR1 SQVTM and CDR2 ANQGSEA. Written as DNA, the CDR3 is TGCAGCGTTAGCGGGCTCAGCTCCTACAATGAGCAGGTCTTC. This encodes CSVSGLSSYNEQVF.

This clonotype was observed a handful of times. This chain links TRBV28 with TRBJ2-7; possibly TRBD1 for D (6 bases). With 1 base removed from V and 5 bases from J, the gap between germline ends came to 12 bases. The length of the CDR3 is 14 residues. Per germline, CDR1 MDHEN and CDR2 SYDVKM. CDR3 coding DNA: TGTGCCAGCAGTTTATCACCAGGGGCGCACGAGCAGTACTTC. It is translated as CASSLSPGAHEQYF.

This clonotype was observed at least ten times. The V and J genes are TRBV7-2 and TRBJ2-7; D gene ambiguous. Trimming removed 3 bases from V and 0 bases from J, with 6 bases in between. The CDR3 totals 13 residues. Germline CDR1 is SGHTA and CDR2 is FQGNSA. The CDR3 sequence is CASSFQSSYEQYF. CDR3 bases: TGTGCCAGCAGCTTCCAGAGCTCCTACGAGCAGTACTTC. Full variable domain (rest looked up from reference TRBV7-2 and TRBJ2-7): GAGVSQSPSNKVTEKGKDVELRCDPISGHTALYWYRQSLGQGLEFLIYFQGNSAPDKSGLPSDRFSAERTGGSVSTLTIQRTQQEDSAVYLCASSFQSSYEQYFGPGTRLTVT.

Regarding this clonotype: The junction differs from germline at one of its ends, possibly a read error. The V and J genes are TRBV29-1 and TRBJ2-7; either TRBD1 or TRBD2 may supply D (5 bases each). The germline gives CDR1 SQVTM, CDR2 ANQGSEA. The CDR3 contains 15 residues. CDR3 nucleotides: TGCAGCGTTGAAGAAGGTTCAGGGAGCTCCTGCGAGCAGTACTTC. Translated, it gives CSVEEGSGSSCEQYF.

This clonotype was counted only a few times. The chain joins TRBV4-2 to TRBJ1-4; no definite D call. The CDR3 is 16 amino acids. CDR1 LGHNA and CDR2 YNFKEQ come from the germline V gene. V gave up 0 bases and J gave up 5 bases, with 13 bases separating them. The CDR3 DNA is TGTGCCAGCAGCCAAGATCCGGGCTCTCAAAATGAAAAACTGTTTTTT. It codes for CASSQDPGSQNEKLFF.

The table lists this clonotype with many counts. The genes are TRBV9 and TRBJ2-3; no definite D call. V was trimmed by 2 bases and J by 0 bases, leaving 4 bases between them. The germline V gene has CDR1 SGDLS and CDR2 YYNGEE. The CDR3 extends over 13 amino acids. CDR3 sequence: CASSVRSTDTQYF. The CDR3 nucleotides read TGTGCCAGCAGCGTGAGGAGCACAGATACGCAGTATTTT.

The chain carries TRBV7-2 and TRBJ2-3; 10 bases fit TRBD2. The CDR3 spans 17 residues. Germline values: CDR1 SGHTA, CDR2 FQGNSA. After removal of 0 bases from V and 0 bases from J, the junction contained 3 bases not matched to a gene. The CDR3 bases are TGTGCCAGCAGCTTAGCAAAGACTAGCGGGAGCACAGATACGCAGTATTTT. It encodes CASSLAKTSGSTDTQYF.

The gene calls are TRBV12-3 or TRBV12-4 and TRBJ2-1; D possibly corresponds to TRBD2 (6 bases). Trimming shortened V by 2 bases and J by 8 bases, and 16 bases separated the two germline ends. The CDR3 runs 15 residues. The CDR3 loop reads CASSLRGLAMDEQFF. CDR3 DNA sequence: TGTGCCAGCAGTTTAAGGGGACTCGCAATGGATGAGCAGTTCTTC.

The gene calls are TRBV20-1 and TRBJ2-3; no clear D. V lost 5 bases to trimming and J lost 3 bases, with 15 bases between them. Germline V lookup: CDR1 DFQATT, CDR2 SNEGSKA (reference sequence). The CDR3 sequence is 14 residues long. This CDR3 is CSAYLLPPTDTQYF. The CDR3 DNA reads TGCAGTGCTTATCTACTCCCCCCGACAGATACGCAGTATTTT.